The 3 T cell receptor beta chains below were found in one sample sequenced in a study of blood T cell repertoires in COVID-19. The table came from immunoSEQ multiplex PCR; TCRdb's copy has only in-frame clones and leaves some out. In the table there are more than 95,000 clones, around four fifths of which are singletons. Input material: peripheral blood. The receptors originated from a man aged 25 to 40 with acute or convalescent COVID-19.

The rearrangement joins TRBV7-2 to TRBJ2-2, with 7 bases aligning to TRBD1. Germline lookup yields CDR1 SGHTA and CDR2 FQGNSA. The CDR3 sequence is 17 residues long. V trimming: 1 base; J trimming: 5 bases; junction bases outside the gene matches: 10. The CDR3 is CASSLGQGPRLTGELFF. The CDR3 DNA reads TGTGCCAGCAGCTTAGGACAGGGCCCCCGATTGACCGGGGAGCTGTTTTTT. The full variable domain, rest sourced from reference TRBV7-2 and TRBJ2-2, is GAGVSQSPSNKVTEKGKDVELRCDPISGHTALYWYRQSLGQGLEFLIYFQGNSAPDKSGLPSDRFSAERTGGSVSTLTIQRTQQEDSAVYLCASSLGQGPRLTGELFFGEGSRLTVL.

The rearrangement links TRBV15 to TRBJ1-4; 7 nucleotides line up with TRBD1. V gave up 0 bases and J gave up 5 bases; unmatched junction bases: 9. The CDR3 sequence is 17 residues long. Germline V lookup: CDR1 LNHNV, CDR2 YYDKDF (reference sequence). For the CDR3, the DNA is TGTGCCACCAGCAGAGATATGTCGACAGGGTGGAATGAAAAACTGTTTTTT. It codes for CATSRDMSTGWNEKLFF.

The V gene is TRBV6-5, the J gene TRBJ2-7, with a possible D match to TRBD1 (6 bases). Germline lookup yields CDR1 MNHEY and CDR2 SVGAGI. V was clipped by 5 bases and J by 3 bases, with 11 bases between them. The CDR3 is 13 amino acids. CDR3 DNA: TGTGCCAGCAGTACAGGACAGTACTACGAGCAGTACTTC. Encoded protein: CASSTGQYYEQYF.